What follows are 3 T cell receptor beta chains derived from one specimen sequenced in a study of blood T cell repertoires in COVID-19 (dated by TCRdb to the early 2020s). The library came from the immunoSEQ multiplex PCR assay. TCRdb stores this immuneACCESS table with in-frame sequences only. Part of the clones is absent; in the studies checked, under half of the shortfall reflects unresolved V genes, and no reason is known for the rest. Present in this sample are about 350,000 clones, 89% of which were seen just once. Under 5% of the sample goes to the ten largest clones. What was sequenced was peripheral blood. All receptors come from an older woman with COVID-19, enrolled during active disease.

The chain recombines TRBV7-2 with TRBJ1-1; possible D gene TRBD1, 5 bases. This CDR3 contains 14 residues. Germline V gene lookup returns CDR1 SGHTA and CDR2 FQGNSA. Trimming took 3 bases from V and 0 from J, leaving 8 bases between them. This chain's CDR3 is CASSFDRLNTEAFF. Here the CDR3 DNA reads TGTGCCAGCAGCTTCGACAGACTGAACACTGAAGCTTTCTTT.

CDR3 region: CASSLEGGVNYGYTF. The CDR3 coding sequence is TGTGCCAGCAGCTTGGAAGGTGGAGTTAACTATGGCTACACCTTC. The chain is built from TRBV5-4 and TRBJ1-2; no reliable D call. Per germline, CDR1 SGHNT and CDR2 YYREEE (reference sequence). This CDR3 has 15 amino acids. Deletions cut 0 bases from V and 1 base from J, with 10 bases between.

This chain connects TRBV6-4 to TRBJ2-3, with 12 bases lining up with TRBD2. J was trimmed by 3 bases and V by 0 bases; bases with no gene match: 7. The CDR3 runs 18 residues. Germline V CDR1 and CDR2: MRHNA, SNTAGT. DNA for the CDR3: TGTGCCAGCAGTGACTCGGGCCTAGCGGGGGGGCTGACAGATACGCAGTATTTT. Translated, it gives CASSDSGLAGGLTDTQYF.